Listed below are T cell receptor beta chains from one sample, sequenced in a study of T cells after yellow fever vaccination. Using its own MiXCR run on the 5' RACE reads, TCRdb lists one record per CDR3 protein. This table has under 350,000 distinct CDR3 sequences, approximately 4% appearing once. The sample here was PBMCs, taken 5 days after the yellow fever booster vaccination. The receptor source for this set is a man between 18 and 29 years old who received the YFV17D yellow fever vaccine. The CDR3 runs from the conserved cysteine through the conserved F or W. D genes are given only for firm matches. Where a row states a size, it is once, few, many or the class of an expanded clone; other rows omit it.

clone_size j_call v_call d_call cdr3_nt cdr3_aa
NA TRBJ2-1 TRBV7-9 TRBD1 TGTGCCAGCAGCTTAGCGCGACAGGGTTACAATGAGCAGTTCTTC CASSLARQGYNEQFF
NA TRBJ2-3 TRBV20-1 TRBD1 TGCAGTGCTAGGTCCCTACCGGGACAGGGCACAGATACGCAGTATTTT CSARSLPGQGTDTQYF
NA TRBJ2-7 TRBV7-6 TRBD2 TGTGCCAGCAGCCCATGGCAAACTAGCGACTACGAGCAGTACTTC CASSPWQTSDYEQYF
many TRBJ1-5 TRBV4-3 NA TGCGCCAGCAGCCAAGATCACCGAGCCAGGAATCAGCCCCAGCATTTT CASSQDHRARNQPQHF
many TRBJ2-1 TRBV20-1 NA TGCAGTGCGGAAACCAATTACAATGAGCAGTTCTTC CSAETNYNEQFF
NA TRBJ1-1 TRBV7-9 NA TGTGCCAGCAGCTTCGGACGGTCTAACACTGAAGCTTTCTTT CASSFGRSNTEAFF
many TRBJ1-6 TRBV7-3 NA TGTGCCAGCAGCCCCGGGGTAGCTAATTCACCCCTCCACTTT CASSPGVANSPLHF
NA TRBJ2-3 TRBV7-9 NA TGTGCCAGCAGCTTAGCGCAGGTGACCCCGGGAGATACGCAGTATTTT CASSLAQVTPGDTQYF
NA TRBJ2-3 TRBV20-1 TRBD1 TGCAGTGCTAGAGATGGTGGGACAGGAGACCCTTGGGGCACAGATACGCAGTATTTT CSARDGGTGDPWGTDTQYF
NA TRBJ2-3 TRBV25-1 NA TGTGCCAGCAGTGAATATCTCGGGAGAGGCACAGATACGCAGTATTTT CASSEYLGRGTDTQYF